The clone carrying this T cell receptor (beta chain) was counted a few times. The data belong to a study of T cells in Graves' hyperthyroidism and ophthalmopathy. The study enrolled patients aged 18 to 65 with newly diagnosed hyperthyroidism of under 2 months' duration. Lactation, pregnancy, other autoimmune disease or uncontrolled infection led to exclusion of patients. TCR beta CDR3 regions were amplified from RNA transcripts. The HTBI primer set served for first-round RT-PCR of the TCR CDR3. TCRdb processed the multiplex PCR reads anew with MiXCR; each CDR3 protein has one entry. This sample has about 710,000 distinct CDR3 sequences, with roughly 15% found just once. The origin of this receptor is a man aged 18 to 29 with Graves' hyperthyroidism. The sequencing input was blood.

CDR3 coding DNA: TGTGCCAGCAGCTCCCCCAGGGGTACAATGACAGATACGCAGTATTTT. It yields the protein CASSSPRGTMTDTQYF. V and J are TRBV7-9 and TRBJ2-3; tentatively, D is TRBD1 (6 bases). In germline, CDR1 is SEHNR, CDR2 FQNEAQ (reference sequence). The germline V and J ends were trimmed by 4 bases and 3 bases, with 17 bases remaining between them. This CDR3 is built from 16 residues.